The 26 T cell receptor beta chains listed next were all sequenced from one sample in a study of OX40 agonist ivuxolimab in advanced cancers. The table came from immunoSEQ multiplex PCR; TCRdb's copy has only in-frame clones and leaves some out. The repertoire holds tens of thousands of clones, with about 81% as singletons. Here the sequenced sample was CD4+ or CD8+ T cells sorted from blood, taken in a trial of the OX40 agonist ivuxolimab. The receptors were gathered from an adult with an advanced solid tumor such as melanoma, head and neck, liver or kidney cancer.

This clone has a handful of counts. DNA for the CDR3: TGTGCCAGCAGTTCCCCCTCGGGACTCTACGAGCAGTACTTC. Protein product: CASSSPSGLYEQYF. The V gene is TRBV2, the J gene TRBJ2-7, with D tentatively TRBD2 (6 bases). Trimming pared 5 bases from V and 3 bases from J, leaving 14 bases between. This CDR3 spans 14 amino acids. Germline loops: CDR1 SNHLY, CDR2 FYNNEI.

V is TRBV28 and J is TRBJ1-3, with 12 bases matching TRBD1. This CDR3 is 17 amino acids long. Germline CDR1 MDHEN, CDR2 SYDVKM. Trimming at V came to 5 bases and at J to 5 bases, leaving 10 bases not matched to a gene. The CDR3 here is CASSPRTGTGGRNTIYF. DNA for the CDR3: TGTGCCAGCAGTCCACGGACCGGGACAGGGGGCAGAAACACCATATATTTT.

V and J are TRBV13 and TRBJ2-7; 7 bases are a match to TRBD2. The junction had 5 bases not matched to a gene; V was cut back by 2 bases and J by 4 bases. The CDR3 contains 14 residues. Germline V lookup: CDR1 PRHDT, CDR2 FYEKMQ (reference sequence). The CDR3 loop reads CASSLRTSGYEQYF. The CDR3 bases are TGTGCCAGCAGCTTAAGGACTAGTGGGTACGAGCAGTACTTC.

The rearrangement uses TRBV7-9 and TRBJ2-1; D could derive from TRBD1 or TRBD2 (5 bases each). V was clipped by 5 bases and J by 12 bases, with 20 bases between them. This CDR3 is built from 14 residues. In germline, CDR1 is SEHNR, CDR2 FQNEAQ (reference sequence). The CDR3 spells CASSPGTAAGRQFF. The CDR3, as DNA: TGTGCCAGCAGCCCCGGGACCGCAGCAGGGAGGCAGTTCTTC.

J is TRBJ2-3 and V is TRBV6-5, with 9 bases aligning to TRBD2. V was pared by 0 bases and J by 5 bases, with 3 bases of the junction left unmatched. The CDR3 consists of 15 residues. Germline V gives CDR1 MNHEY, CDR2 SVGAGI. The CDR3 spells CASSYSGGRGDTQYF. The DNA of the CDR3 is TGTGCCAGCAGTTACTCGGGCGGGAGGGGAGATACGCAGTATTTT.

This clone was seen more than once but under ten times. The rearrangement links TRBV11-2 to TRBJ2-3; D is tentatively TRBD1 or TRBD2 (5 bases each). Germline V gene data show CDR1 as SGHAT and CDR2 as FQNNGV. V was shortened by 5 bases and J by 0 bases, with 18 bases between the two germline ends. CDR3 size: 17 residues. This CDR3 is CASSPVRGAASTDTQYF. As DNA, the CDR3 is TGTGCCAGCAGCCCAGTCCGGGGCGCGGCTAGCACAGATACGCAGTATTTT.

The V gene is TRBV4-3, the J gene TRBJ2-7; 10 bases align to TRBD2. Germline CDR1 is LGHNA and CDR2 is YSLEER. The CDR3 runs to 17 residues. V lost 3 bases and J lost 3; bases outside the gene matches: 11. DNA for the CDR3: TGCGCCAGCAGCCATTCCCTACTCCTAGCGGGAGTCTACGAGCAGTACTTC. Amino acid sequence: CASSHSLLLAGVYEQYF.

This clone was counted a single time. The V call is TRBV14, the J call TRBJ2-5; D is perhaps TRBD2 (6 bases). The DNA end favors TRBJ2-7, so the J call may be wrong. Looked up from germline, CDR1 is SGHDN and CDR2 is FVKESK. The CDR3 has 16 amino acids. The CDR3 coding sequence is TGTGCCAGCAGCCAATTTAGCCTCGGAGGGCCTGGCGAGCAGTACTTC. It is translated as CASSQFSLGGPGEQYF.

The chain recombines TRBV29-1 with TRBJ1-1; D uncertain. Germline V gives CDR1 SQVTM, CDR2 ANQGSEA. CDR3 length: 13 amino acids. Trimming took off 6 bases at V and 1 base at J, with 12 bases between the two ends. The CDR3, as DNA: TGCAGCGTGAGTAGGACGGAGAACACTGAAGCTTTCTTT. Its protein product is CSVSRTENTEAFF.

This chain uses TRBV15 with TRBJ1-2; 7 bases agree with TRBD1. The CDR3 is made up of 16 amino acids. Germline V gene lookup returns CDR1 LNHNV and CDR2 YYDKDF (reference sequence). V was pared by 0 bases and J by 8 bases, with 12 bases of the junction left unmatched. CDR3 residues: CATSRDRGTASGGYTF. The CDR3 nucleotides are TGTGCCACCAGCAGAGATAGGGGGACAGCAAGTGGCGGCTACACCTTC.

Written as DNA, the CDR3 is TGTGCCAGCAGTGACTCGGCTAGCGGGGGAACGGGGGCAGATACGCAGTATTTT. Amino acid sequence: CASSDSASGGTGADTQYF. The rearrangement links TRBV6-4 to TRBJ2-3; 10 nucleotides align to TRBD2. The germline V gene encodes CDR1 MRHNA and CDR2 SNTAGT. The V and J ends lost 0 bases and 4 bases, in that order; junction bases with no gene match: 10. This CDR3 is built from 18 residues.

The rearrangement links TRBV28 to TRBJ1-5, with unresolved D. The V end was cut by 2 bases, the J end by 0 bases, with 8 bases between. Germline-derived CDR1 and CDR2 are MDHEN and SYDVKM. The CDR3 spans 15 residues. The CDR3 sequence: CASSLRFFSNQPQHF. The DNA for the CDR3 is TGTGCCAGCAGTTTACGGTTTTTTAGCAATCAGCCCCAGCATTTT.

This chain's CDR3 is CAISESDLAGLYNEQFF. CDR3 DNA sequence: TGTGCCATCAGTGAGTCGGATCTAGCGGGTCTCTACAATGAGCAGTTCTTC. This chain uses TRBV10-3 with TRBJ2-1; 8 nucleotides match TRBD2. This CDR3 comprises 17 residues. CDR1 ENHRY and CDR2 SYGVKD come from the germline V gene. Trimming took 0 bases from V and 3 from J; bases not matched to a gene: 7.

The chain employs TRBV6-6 and TRBJ1-2, with unresolved D. With 2 bases removed from V and 0 bases from J, the gap between germline ends came to 4 bases. This CDR3 has 13 residues. CDR1 MNHNY and CDR2 SVGAGI come from the germline V gene (reference sequence). The CDR3 spells CASSYTSNYGYTF. CDR3 nucleotide sequence: TGTGCCAGCAGTTACACGTCTAACTATGGCTACACCTTC.

This chain connects TRBV7-2 to TRBJ2-1; D is ambiguous. V lost 1 base and J 9 bases, leaving 13 bases between the germline ends. The CDR3 is 14 residues long. Germline assignment: CDR1 SGHTA and CDR2 FQGNSA. CDR3 sequence reads: CASSLEWSSREQFF. DNA for the CDR3: TGTGCCAGCAGCTTAGAATGGTCTTCTCGTGAGCAGTTCTTC.

The genes are TRBV11-2 and TRBJ1-6; no firm D call. Looked up from germline, CDR1 is SGHAT and CDR2 is FQNNGV. The CDR3 contains 15 residues. Trimming took off 4 bases at V and 8 bases at J, with 15 bases between the two ends. This chain's CDR3 is CASSWWEGRDSPLHF. CDR3 nucleotides: TGTGCCAGCAGCTGGTGGGAAGGGCGAGATTCACCCCTCCACTTT.

The chain has TRBV30 and TRBJ1-5; possibly TRBD1 for D (5 bases). V was clipped by 8 bases and J by 7 bases, with 18 bases between them. The CDR3 is made up of 13 amino acids. Germline-derived CDR1 and CDR2 are GTSNPN and SVGIG (reference sequence). As DNA, the CDR3 is TGTGCCCTCGGGGGGGGTGCGTTCCAGCCCCAGCATTTT. Its translation: CALGGGAFQPQHF.

The chain employs TRBV30 and TRBJ1-5; D gene uncertain. Trimming stripped 2 bases from V and 2 bases from J, with 10 bases between. The CDR3 is 14 amino acids. Germline CDR1 reads GTSNPN; CDR2 reads SVGIG (reference sequence). The CDR3 spells CAWSHPGGNQPQHF. CDR3 in DNA: TGTGCCTGGAGTCACCCGGGTGGCAATCAGCCCCAGCATTTT.

This chain uses TRBV9 with TRBJ1-2; D might be TRBD1 (6 bases). The ends were cut back, 0 bases at V and 6 bases at J, with 12 bases in the middle. The CDR3 runs 14 residues. Germline assignment: CDR1 SGDLS and CDR2 YYNGEE. In DNA, the CDR3 is TGTGCCAGCAGCGTAGGAACAGGGTCTAATGGCTACACCTTC. Its protein is CASSVGTGSNGYTF.

The chain couples TRBV2 to TRBJ2-2; D uncertain. CDR1 and CDR2 (germline): SNHLY, FYNNEI. V was pared by 3 bases and J by 2 bases, with 10 bases between. The CDR3 consists of 15 residues. CDR3 loop: CASSELGSNTGELFF. The CDR3 region has the DNA TGTGCCAGCAGTGAGCTGGGGTCCAACACCGGGGAGCTGTTTTTT.

This sequence joins TRBV7-9 and TRBJ2-7; no clear D. The CDR3 runs to 12 residues. CDR1 is SEHNR and CDR2 is FQNEAQ in the germline V gene (reference sequence). Trimming shortened V by 5 bases and J by 5 bases, and 10 bases separated the two germline ends. CDR3 loop: CASSVNQNEQYF. The CDR3, as DNA: TGTGCCAGCAGCGTAAATCAGAACGAGCAGTACTTC.

The chain carries TRBV9 and TRBJ2-7; 8 nucleotides line up with TRBD1. The CDR3 sequence is 16 residues long. CDR1 and CDR2 (germline): SGDLS, YYNGEE. V lost 4 bases, J lost 1 base, and 10 bases stayed unmatched. This chain's CDR3 is CASSPRDGQGSYEQYF. DNA of the CDR3: TGTGCCAGCAGCCCCCGAGACGGACAGGGATCCTACGAGCAGTACTTC.

V usage is TRBV28 and J usage is TRBJ1-5; D remains ambiguous. The CDR3 consists of 14 residues. V lost 4 bases to trimming and J lost 6 bases, with 13 bases between them. Germline CDR1 and CDR2: MDHEN and SYDVKM. Here the CDR3 DNA reads TGTGCCAGCAGTTCGGCGGGGAGAAGTCAGCCCCAGCATTTT. Translation gives CASSSAGRSQPQHF.

The chain employs TRBV19 and TRBJ1-5; 11 positions match TRBD1. Germline CDR1 LNHDA, CDR2 SQIVND (reference sequence). CDR3 size: 16 residues. The trim removed 5 bases at V and 3 bases at J, leaving 6 bases unmatched. CDR3 coding DNA: TGTGCCAGTAGTCTTGGGACAGGGGGTTTCAATCAGCCCCAGCATTTT. Residues: CASSLGTGGFNQPQHF.

The chain is built from TRBV7-2 and TRBJ2-7, with TRBD2 matching over 10 bases. CDR3 size: 14 residues. V was clipped by 1 base and J by 7 bases; unmatched bases: 4. Germline V CDR1 and CDR2: SGHTA, FQGNSA. CDR3 sequence reads: CASSLGLAGDEQYF. The DNA for the CDR3 is TGTGCCAGCAGCTTAGGGCTAGCGGGAGATGAGCAGTACTTC. Variable domain in full (rest from reference TRBV7-2 and TRBJ2-7): GAGVSQSPSNKVTEKGKDVELRCDPISGHTALYWYRQSLGQGLEFLIYFQGNSAPDKSGLPSDRFSAERTGGSVSTLTIQRTQQEDSAVYLCASSLGLAGDEQYFGPGTRLTVT.

DNA for the CDR3: TGTGCCAGCAGCCAAGGTCGTGACAGCTCCTACGAGCAGTACTTC. As protein: CASSQGRDSSYEQYF. This chain connects TRBV7-9 to TRBJ2-7, with D perhaps TRBD1 (5 bases). The CDR3 covers 15 residues. The germline V gene encodes CDR1 SEHNR and CDR2 FQNEAQ (reference sequence). V gave up 5 bases and J gave up 0 bases, with 14 bases separating them.